Listed here are 21 T cell receptor beta chains from one sample, sequenced in a study of blood T cell repertoires in COVID-19. Clones were read by immunoSEQ multiplex PCR, and TCRdb kept only the in-frame ones, dropping some. The table records roughly 250,000 clones, over 70% of them present only once. Sequencing was done on a sample of peripheral blood. Receptors were obtained from a woman older than 75 with acute or convalescent COVID-19.

As for this clone: Other DNA sequences in this sample translate to the same CDR3. This chain joins TRBV5-1 and TRBJ1-1; no clear D gene. CDR1 and CDR2 (germline): SGHRS, YFSETQ. The CDR3 length is 13 residues. Trimming cost V 0 bases and J 4 bases, with 7 bases left between them. The CDR3 nucleotides read TGCGCCAGCAGCTTGGCACCGGGCACTGAAGCTTTCTTT. Amino acid sequence: CASSLAPGTEAFF.

This clone was counted only a few times. This chain links TRBV6-4 with TRBJ2-1, with a possible D match to TRBD2 (5 bases). Germline CDR1 reads MRHNA; CDR2 reads SNTAGT. CDR3 length: 17 residues. The CDR3: CAAPTPGLLGVHNEQFF. The CDR3 DNA is TGTGCAGCACCTACGCCCGGGTTACTGGGAGTCCACAATGAGCAGTTCTTC.

V and J are TRBV5-1 and TRBJ2-1, with D unclear. The V gene's germline CDR1 is SGHRS and CDR2 YFSETQ. The V end lost 4 bases, the J end lost 0 bases, and 8 bases lay between the germline ends. The CDR3 spans 14 residues. Written as DNA, the CDR3 is TGCGCCAGCAGCGTGACACCCTCCTACAATGAGCAGTTCTTC. It yields the protein CASSVTPSYNEQFF.

The J gene is TRBJ2-7, the V gene TRBV28, with 9 nucleotides matching TRBD1. This CDR3 is 15 amino acids long. Germline V gene lookup returns CDR1 MDHEN and CDR2 SYDVKM. Trimming removed 5 bases from V and 2 bases from J; junction bases left unmatched: 7. The CDR3 is CASSTTGGRPYEQYF. DNA of the CDR3: TGTGCCAGCAGTACTACAGGGGGCCGACCCTACGAGCAGTACTTC.

This rearrangement joins TRBV29-1 to TRBJ1-1; a weak D match, TRBD1 (6 bases). Trimming left V 7 bases short and J 1 base short, with 22 bases between. The CDR3 totals 16 residues. Germline CDR1 SQVTM, CDR2 ANQGSEA. The CDR3 loop is CSATGSGLSRNTEAFF. CDR3 nucleotide sequence: TGCAGCGCAACAGGGAGTGGATTGAGCCGGAACACTGAAGCTTTCTTT.

This chain uses TRBV6-2 or TRBV6-3 with TRBJ2-3; 10 bases fit TRBD2. V lost 5 bases, J lost 3 bases, and 11 bases stayed unmatched. Germline lookup yields CDR1 MNHEY and CDR2 SVGEGT. The CDR3 covers 17 residues. In DNA, the CDR3 is TGTGCCAGCAGTCCCGCGGGAGCGGGGGGGCCAACAGATACGCAGTATTTT. It specifies CASSPAGAGGPTDTQYF.

This chain links TRBV4-1 with TRBJ1-2; 8 nucleotides line up with TRBD1. CDR1 is MGHRA, CDR2 YSYEKL, per germline. This CDR3 spans 15 amino acids. The V and J ends lost 0 bases and 5 bases, in that order; junction bases with no gene match: 5. The CDR3 DNA is TGCGCCAGCAGCCAAGATCAGGACAGGGCGTATGGCTACACCTTC. This gives the protein CASSQDQDRAYGYTF.

V usage is TRBV4-3 and J usage is TRBJ1-6; possibly TRBD1 for D (6 bases). Trimming took 1 base from V and 5 from J, leaving 9 bases between them. The CDR3 totals 15 residues. From germline, CDR1 is LGHNA and CDR2 YSLEER. The CDR3 DNA reads as TGCGCCAGCAGCCAAGCCGAGGGGGATAATTCACCCCTCCACTTT. Translating gives CASSQAEGDNSPLHF.

The chain recombines TRBV18 with TRBJ1-1, with TRBD1 matching over 8 bases. This CDR3 has 13 amino acids. V dropped 5 bases and J dropped 9; count of bases not matched to a gene: 8. The V gene's germline CDR1 is KGHSH and CDR2 LQKENI. CDR3 residues: CASSEGTGYQAFF. CDR3 nucleotides: TGTGCCAGCTCAGAAGGGACAGGATATCAAGCTTTCTTT.

In its sample, this clone was seen a few times. V is TRBV3-1 (or the pseudogene TRBV3-2) and J is TRBJ1-3; D is possibly TRBD1 (5 bases). This CDR3 spans 16 amino acids. The V end was cut by 4 bases, the J end by 0 bases, with 13 bases between. Germline V gene sequence: CDR1 LGHDT, CDR2 YNNKEL (reference sequence). CDR3 nucleotides: TGTGCCAGCAGCCTTACAGGCGTTAGCTCTGGAAACACCATATATTTT. This translates into CASSLTGVSSGNTIYF.

With respect to this clone: Other DNA sequences in this sample translate to the same CDR3. V gene TRBV7-2 combines with J gene TRBJ1-2, with 7 bases matching TRBD1. This CDR3 contains 13 residues. Germline CDR1 and CDR2: SGHTA and FQGNSA. V trimming: 1 base; J trimming: 5 bases; junction bases outside the gene matches: 1. The CDR3 DNA reads TGTGCCAGCAGCTTAGACAGGGGATATGGCTACACCTTC. Translation gives CASSLDRGYGYTF.

The chain links TRBV18 to TRBJ1-2, with D possibly being TRBD1 (5 bases). Between the trimmed V and J ends, which lost 5 bases and 8 bases, there was a span of 15 bases. The CDR3 has 13 amino acids. Germline CDR1 and CDR2: KGHSH and LQKENI. CDR3 sequence (DNA): TGTGCCAGCTCATCTAACCAGGGCCGCGGCTACACCTTC. Amino acids: CASSSNQGRGYTF.

This chain joins TRBV2 and TRBJ1-5; TRBD1 matches 7 bases. The CDR3 has 15 amino acids. Germline-derived CDR1 and CDR2 are SNHLY and FYNNEI. The junction had 5 bases not matched to a gene; V was cut back by 4 bases and J by 2 bases. CDR3 in amino acids: CASSGTGGGNQPQHF. The CDR3 DNA sequence: TGTGCCAGCAGTGGGACAGGCGGGGGCAATCAGCCCCAGCATTTT.

This chain links TRBV2 with TRBJ2-4, with TRBD1 matching over 10 bases. Germline assignment: CDR1 SNHLY and CDR2 FYNNEI. CDR3 length equals 15 residues. The V and J ends lost 5 bases and 6 bases, in that order; junction bases with no gene match: 7. CDR3 sequence: CASSSGQGVINIQYF. The DNA for the CDR3 is TGTGCCAGCAGTTCAGGACAGGGGGTCATAAACATTCAGTACTTC.

The chain recombines TRBV19 with TRBJ1-4; D is perhaps TRBD1 (6 bases). This CDR3 is built from 14 residues. V was pared by 5 bases and J by 2 bases, with 9 bases between. Germline CDR1 reads LNHDA; CDR2 reads SQIVND (reference sequence). CDR3 in amino acids: CASSPGQTNEKLFF. In nucleotides, the CDR3 is TGTGCCAGTAGTCCAGGACAGACTAATGAAAAACTGTTTTTT.

V usage is TRBV5-1 and J usage is TRBJ1-4, with D possibly being TRBD1 (5 bases). Trimming took 4 bases from V and 5 from J, leaving 12 bases between them. The CDR3 runs 14 residues. Germline assignment: CDR1 SGHRS and CDR2 YFSETQ. As DNA, the CDR3 is TGCGCCAGCAGCCGGACACCTGGGAATGAAAAACTGTTTTTT. Translated, it gives CASSRTPGNEKLFF.

This chain joins TRBV29-1 and TRBJ1-2; a possible D gene is TRBD1 (5 bases). The germline CDR1 and CDR2 sequences are SQVTM and ANQGSEA. This CDR3 has 12 amino acids. Trimming removed 7 bases from V and 1 base from J, with 10 bases in between. The CDR3 protein is CSDTGGNYGYTF. The CDR3 nucleotides are TGCAGCGACACCGGGGGTAACTATGGCTACACCTTC.

This chain uses TRBV2 with TRBJ2-7; D is uncertain. Germline V gives CDR1 SNHLY, CDR2 FYNNEI. This CDR3 has 14 residues. V lost 3 bases and J lost 6, with 15 bases in between. CDR3 nucleotide sequence: TGTGCCAGCAGTGATCTAGTTCAGACGGGCGAGCAGTACTTC. Encoded protein: CASSDLVQTGEQYF. Full variable domain (missing parts from reference TRBV2 and TRBJ2-7): EPEVTQTPSHQVTQMGQEVILRCVPISNHLYFYWYRQILGQKVEFLVSFYNNEISEKSEIFDDQFSVERPDGSNFTLKIRSTKLEDSAMYFCASSDLVQTGEQYFGPGTRLTVT.

V and J are TRBV20-1 and TRBJ2-1; no clear D. V lost 3 bases and J 5 bases, leaving 5 bases between the germline ends. CDR1 DFQATT and CDR2 SNEGSKA come from the germline V gene (reference sequence). There are 11 residues in the CDR3. The CDR3 region is CSARQDNEQFF. The CDR3 nucleotides read TGCAGTGCTAGGCAGGACAATGAGCAGTTCTTC.

The chain links TRBV5-4 to TRBJ2-2; 8 bases are shared with TRBD2. This CDR3 has 16 residues. Germline V gene sequence: CDR1 SGHNT, CDR2 YYREEE (reference sequence). J lost 2 bases, V lost 5 bases, and 8 bases had no gene match. CDR3 in amino acids: CASSLDGRANTGELFF. As DNA, the CDR3 is TGTGCCAGCAGTCTCGACGGGAGGGCTAACACCGGGGAGCTGTTTTTT.

This chain connects TRBV27 to TRBJ2-1; the match to TRBD2 covers 8 bases. Trimming cost V 6 bases and J 7 bases; bases outside gene matches: 23. Germline assignment: CDR1 MNHEY and CDR2 SMNVEV (reference sequence). This CDR3 is built from 19 residues. The CDR3 nucleotides are TGTGCCAGCAGCCCTCCGGGACTAGTATCTTGTTTCGCTGTTAATGAGCAGTTCTTC. Amino acid sequence: CASSPPGLVSCFAVNEQFF.